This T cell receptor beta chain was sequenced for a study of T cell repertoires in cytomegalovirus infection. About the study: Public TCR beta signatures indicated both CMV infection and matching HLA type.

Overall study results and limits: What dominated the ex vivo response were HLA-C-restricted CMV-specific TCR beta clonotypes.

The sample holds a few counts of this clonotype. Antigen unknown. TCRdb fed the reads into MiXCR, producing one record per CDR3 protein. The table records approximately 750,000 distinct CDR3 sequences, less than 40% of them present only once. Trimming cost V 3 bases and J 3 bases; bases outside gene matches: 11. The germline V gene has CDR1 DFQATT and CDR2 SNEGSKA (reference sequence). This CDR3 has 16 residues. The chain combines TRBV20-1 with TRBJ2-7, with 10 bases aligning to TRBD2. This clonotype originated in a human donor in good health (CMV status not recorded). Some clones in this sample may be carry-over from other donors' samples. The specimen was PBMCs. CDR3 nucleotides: TGCAGTGCTAGTAAGCCTAGCGGGGGCCTGGGCTACGAGCAGTACTTC. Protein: CSASKPSGGLGYEQYF.